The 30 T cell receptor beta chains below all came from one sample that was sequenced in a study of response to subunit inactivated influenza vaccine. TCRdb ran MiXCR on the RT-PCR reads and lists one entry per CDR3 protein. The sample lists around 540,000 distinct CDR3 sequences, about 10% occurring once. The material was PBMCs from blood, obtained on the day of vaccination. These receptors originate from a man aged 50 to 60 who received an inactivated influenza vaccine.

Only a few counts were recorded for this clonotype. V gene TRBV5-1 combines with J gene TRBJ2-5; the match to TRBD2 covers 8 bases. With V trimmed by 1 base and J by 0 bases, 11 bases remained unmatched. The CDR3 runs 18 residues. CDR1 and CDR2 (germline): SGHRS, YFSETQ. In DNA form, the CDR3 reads TGCGCCAGCAGCTTGACCACTAGCGGCACCGGGTACCAAGAGACCCAGTACTTC. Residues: CASSLTTSGTGYQETQYF. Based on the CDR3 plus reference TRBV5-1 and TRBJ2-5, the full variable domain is KAGVTQTPRYLIKTRGQQVTLSCSPISGHRSVSWYQQTPGQGLQFLFEYFSETQRNKGNFPGRFSGRQFSNSRSEMNVSTLELGDSALYLCASSLTTSGTGYQETQYFGPGTRLLVL.

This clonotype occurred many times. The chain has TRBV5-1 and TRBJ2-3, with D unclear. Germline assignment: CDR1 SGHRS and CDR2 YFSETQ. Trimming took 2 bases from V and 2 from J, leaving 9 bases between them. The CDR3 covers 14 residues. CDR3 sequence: CASSLQLPTDTQYF. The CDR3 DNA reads TGCGCCAGCAGCTTACAGCTACCCACAGATACGCAGTATTTT.

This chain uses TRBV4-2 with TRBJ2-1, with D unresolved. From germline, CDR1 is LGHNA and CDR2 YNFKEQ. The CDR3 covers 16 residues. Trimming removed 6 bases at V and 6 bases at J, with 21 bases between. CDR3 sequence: CASRSPIGKFPNEQFF. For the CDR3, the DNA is TGTGCCAGCAGATCACCCATCGGTAAATTCCCCAATGAGCAGTTCTTC.

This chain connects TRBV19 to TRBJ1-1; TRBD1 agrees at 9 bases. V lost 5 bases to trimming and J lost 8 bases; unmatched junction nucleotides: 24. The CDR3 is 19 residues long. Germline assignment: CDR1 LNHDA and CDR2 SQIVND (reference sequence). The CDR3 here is CASSPPGGVWTGEDWEAFF. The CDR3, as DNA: TGTGCCAGTAGTCCCCCCGGCGGGGTATGGACAGGGGAGGACTGGGAAGCTTTCTTT.

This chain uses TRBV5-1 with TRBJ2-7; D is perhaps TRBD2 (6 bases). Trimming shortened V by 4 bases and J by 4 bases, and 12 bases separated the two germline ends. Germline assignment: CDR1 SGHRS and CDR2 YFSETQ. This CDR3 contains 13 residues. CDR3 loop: CASSPAGNYEQYF. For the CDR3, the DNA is TGCGCCAGCAGCCCGGCGGGGAATTACGAGCAGTACTTC.

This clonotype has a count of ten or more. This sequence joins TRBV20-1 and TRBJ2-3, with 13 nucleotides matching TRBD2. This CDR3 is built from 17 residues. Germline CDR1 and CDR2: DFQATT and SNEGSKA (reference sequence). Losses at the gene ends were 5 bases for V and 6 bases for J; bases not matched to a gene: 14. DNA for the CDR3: TGCAGTGCTGAAGGACTAGCGGGAGTAGGGGCTGGCGATACGCAGTATTTT. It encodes CSAEGLAGVGAGDTQYF.

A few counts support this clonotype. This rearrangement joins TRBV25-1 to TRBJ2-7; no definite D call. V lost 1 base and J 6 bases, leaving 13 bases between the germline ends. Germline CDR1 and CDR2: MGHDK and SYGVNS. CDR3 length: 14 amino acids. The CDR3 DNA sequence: TGTGCCAGCAGTGAATCGGCAGGTCCGCTCGAGCAGTACTTC. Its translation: CASSESAGPLEQYF.

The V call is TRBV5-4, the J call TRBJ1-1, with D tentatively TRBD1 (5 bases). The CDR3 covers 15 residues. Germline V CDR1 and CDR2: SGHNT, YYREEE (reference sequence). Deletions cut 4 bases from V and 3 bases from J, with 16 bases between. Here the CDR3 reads CASSQRQTGDTEAFF. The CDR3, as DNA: TGTGCCAGCAGCCAGAGACAGACCGGGGACACTGAAGCTTTCTTT.

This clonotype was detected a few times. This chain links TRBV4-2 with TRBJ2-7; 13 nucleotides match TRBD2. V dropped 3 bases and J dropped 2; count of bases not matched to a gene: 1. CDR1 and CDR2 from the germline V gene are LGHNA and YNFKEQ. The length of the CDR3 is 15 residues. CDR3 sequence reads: CASSQGTSGAYEQYF. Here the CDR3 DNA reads TGTGCCAGCAGCCAGGGGACTAGCGGGGCCTACGAGCAGTACTTC.

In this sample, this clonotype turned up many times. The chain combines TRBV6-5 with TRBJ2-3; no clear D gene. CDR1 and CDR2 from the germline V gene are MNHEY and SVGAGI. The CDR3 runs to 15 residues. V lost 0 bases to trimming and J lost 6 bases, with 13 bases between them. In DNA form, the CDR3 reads TGTGCCAGCAGTTACTCCCCAAAGACTGCGGATACGCAGTATTTT. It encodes CASSYSPKTADTQYF.

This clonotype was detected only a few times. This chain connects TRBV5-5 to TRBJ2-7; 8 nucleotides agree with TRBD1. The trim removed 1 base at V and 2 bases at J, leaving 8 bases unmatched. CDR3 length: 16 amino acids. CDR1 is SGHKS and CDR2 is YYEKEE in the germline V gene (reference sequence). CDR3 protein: CASSLYLRDRPYEQYF. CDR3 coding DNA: TGTGCCAGCAGCTTGTACCTCCGGGACAGGCCCTACGAGCAGTACTTC.

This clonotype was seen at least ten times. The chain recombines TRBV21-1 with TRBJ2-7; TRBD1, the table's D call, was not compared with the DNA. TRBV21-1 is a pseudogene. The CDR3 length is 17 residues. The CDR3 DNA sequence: TGTGCCAGCAGCAAAGTACTACAGGGTTTCCATACCTACGAGCAGTACTTC. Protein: CASSKVLQGFHTYEQYF.

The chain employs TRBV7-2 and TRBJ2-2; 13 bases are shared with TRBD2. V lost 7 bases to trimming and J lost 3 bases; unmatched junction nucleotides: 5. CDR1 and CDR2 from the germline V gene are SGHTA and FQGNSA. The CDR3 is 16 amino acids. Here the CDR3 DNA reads TGTGCCAGCACCCCACTAGCGGGAGGGCACACCGGGGAGCTGTTTTTT. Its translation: CASTPLAGGHTGELFF.

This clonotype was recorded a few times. DNA for the CDR3: TGTGCCAGCTCACCTGGAAGCGCAGAGACCCAGTACTTC. As protein: CASSPGSAETQYF. The chain uses TRBV18 and TRBJ2-5, with unresolved D. The CDR3 covers 13 residues. The germline CDR1 and CDR2 sequences are KGHSH and LQKENI. Trimming removed 3 bases at V and 4 bases at J, with 9 bases between. Combining the CDR3 with reference TRBV18 and TRBJ2-5 gives the whole variable domain NAGVMQNPRHLVRRRGQEARLRCSPMKGHSHVYWYRQLPEEGLKFMVYLQKENIIDESGMPKERFSAEFPKEGPSILRIQQVVRGDSAAYFCASSPGSAETQYFGPGTRLLVL.

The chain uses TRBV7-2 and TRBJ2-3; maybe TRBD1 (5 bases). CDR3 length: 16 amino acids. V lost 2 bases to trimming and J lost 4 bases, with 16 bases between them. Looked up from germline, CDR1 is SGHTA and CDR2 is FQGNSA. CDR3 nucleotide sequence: TGTGCCAGCAGCTTAAGGGCGTCAGGGTCGCCAGATACGCAGTATTTT. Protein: CASSLRASGSPDTQYF. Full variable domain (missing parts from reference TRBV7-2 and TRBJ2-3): GAGVSQSPSNKVTEKGKDVELRCDPISGHTALYWYRQSLGQGLEFLIYFQGNSAPDKSGLPSDRFSAERTGGSVSTLTIQRTQQEDSAVYLCASSLRASGSPDTQYFGPGTRLTVL.

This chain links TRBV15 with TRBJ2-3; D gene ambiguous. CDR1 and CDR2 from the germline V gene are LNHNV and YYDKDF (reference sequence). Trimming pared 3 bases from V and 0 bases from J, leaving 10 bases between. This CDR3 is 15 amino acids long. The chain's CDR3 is CATSSFGQSTDTQYF. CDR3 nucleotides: TGTGCCACCAGCAGTTTCGGGCAGAGCACAGATACGCAGTATTTT.

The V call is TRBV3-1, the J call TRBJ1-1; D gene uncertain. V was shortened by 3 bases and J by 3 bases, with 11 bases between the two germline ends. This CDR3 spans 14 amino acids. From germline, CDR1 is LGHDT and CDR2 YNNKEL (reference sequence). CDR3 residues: CASSHSRLDTEAFF. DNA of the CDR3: TGTGCCAGCAGCCATAGCAGACTTGACACTGAAGCTTTCTTT.

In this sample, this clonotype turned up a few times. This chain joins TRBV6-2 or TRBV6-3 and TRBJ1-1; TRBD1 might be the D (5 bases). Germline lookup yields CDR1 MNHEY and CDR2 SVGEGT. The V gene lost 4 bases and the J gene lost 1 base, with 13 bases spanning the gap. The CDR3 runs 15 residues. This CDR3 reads CASSSPGRQNTEAFF. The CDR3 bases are TGTGCCAGCAGTTCTCCGGGACGGCAGAACACTGAAGCTTTCTTT.

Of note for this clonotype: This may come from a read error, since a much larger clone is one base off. The CDR3 bases are TGTGCCAGCAATTTATTCAGGGGAGAGACCCAGTACTTC. Amino acids: CASNLFRGETQYF. This chain connects TRBV12-3 or TRBV12-4 to TRBJ2-5; D possibly corresponds to TRBD1 (6 bases). This CDR3 contains 13 residues.

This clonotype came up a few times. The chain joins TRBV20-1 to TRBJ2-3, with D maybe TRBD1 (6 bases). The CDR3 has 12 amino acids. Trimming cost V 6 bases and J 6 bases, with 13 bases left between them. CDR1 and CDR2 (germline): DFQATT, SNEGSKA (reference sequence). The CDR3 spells CSAVQGLDTQYF. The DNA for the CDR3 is TGCAGTGCAGTACAGGGTTTGGATACGCAGTATTTT.

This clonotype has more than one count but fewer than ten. CDR3 coding DNA: TGCAGTGCTCCCGACGGGGGGAGCTCCTACAATGAGCAGTTCTTC. Translating it yields CSAPDGGSSYNEQFF. The gene calls are TRBV20-1 and TRBJ2-1; 7 nucleotides line up with TRBD2. The V segment lost 5 bases and the J segment 0 bases; nucleotides outside the gene matches: 7. Germline CDR1 reads DFQATT; CDR2 reads SNEGSKA (reference sequence). The CDR3 length is 15 residues.

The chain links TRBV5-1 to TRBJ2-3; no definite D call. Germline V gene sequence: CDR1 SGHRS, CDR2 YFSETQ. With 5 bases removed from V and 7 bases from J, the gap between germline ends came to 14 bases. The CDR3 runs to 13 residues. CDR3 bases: TGCGCCAGCAGACGCCCTGGTGCAAATACGCAGTATTTT. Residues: CASRRPGANTQYF.

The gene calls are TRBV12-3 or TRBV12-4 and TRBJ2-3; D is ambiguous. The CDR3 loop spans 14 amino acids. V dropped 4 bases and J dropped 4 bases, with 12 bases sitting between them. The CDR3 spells CASSSYQVADTQYF. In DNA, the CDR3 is TGTGCCAGCAGTTCGTACCAGGTGGCAGATACGCAGTATTTT.

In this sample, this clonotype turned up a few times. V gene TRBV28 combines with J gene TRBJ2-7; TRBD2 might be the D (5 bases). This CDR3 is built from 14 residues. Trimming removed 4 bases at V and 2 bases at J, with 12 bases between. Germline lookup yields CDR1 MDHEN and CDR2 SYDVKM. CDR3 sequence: CASSWTSPPYEQYF. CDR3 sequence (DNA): TGTGCCAGCAGTTGGACTTCCCCCCCCTACGAGCAGTACTTC.

For the CDR3, the DNA is TGTGCCACCAGTGCGAACCGCAGGGGACACGGGGAGCTGTTTTTT. This codes for CATSANRRGHGELFF. J is TRBJ2-2 and V is TRBV24-1; possibly TRBD1 for D (6 bases). Between the trimmed V and J ends, which lost 5 bases and 7 bases, there was a span of 16 bases. The germline CDR1 and CDR2 sequences are KGHDR and SFDVKD. The CDR3 has 15 amino acids.

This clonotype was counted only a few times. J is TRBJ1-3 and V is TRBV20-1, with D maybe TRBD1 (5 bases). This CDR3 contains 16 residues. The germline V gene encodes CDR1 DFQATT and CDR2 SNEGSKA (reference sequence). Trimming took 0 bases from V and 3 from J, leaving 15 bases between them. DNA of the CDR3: TGCAGTGCTAGAGATAGTTGGGGCGCCGATGGAAACACCATATATTTT. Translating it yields CSARDSWGADGNTIYF.

In DNA form, the CDR3 reads TGTGCCAGCAGCACTACTACTATACAGGGGGAATACACCGGGGAGCTGTTTTTT. Its protein product is CASSTTTIQGEYTGELFF. The V gene is TRBV25-1, the J gene TRBJ2-2, with 8 bases identical to TRBD1. Trimming removed 6 bases from V and 3 bases from J; junction bases left unmatched: 15. Germline assignment: CDR1 MGHDK and CDR2 SYGVNS. CDR3 length equals 18 residues. Complete variable domain (other parts from reference TRBV25-1 and TRBJ2-2): EADIYQTPRYLVIGTGKKITLECSQTMGHDKMYWYQQDPGMELHLIHYSYGVNSTEKGDLSSESTVSRIRTEHFPLTLESARPSHTSQYLCASSTTTIQGEYTGELFFGEGSRLTVL.

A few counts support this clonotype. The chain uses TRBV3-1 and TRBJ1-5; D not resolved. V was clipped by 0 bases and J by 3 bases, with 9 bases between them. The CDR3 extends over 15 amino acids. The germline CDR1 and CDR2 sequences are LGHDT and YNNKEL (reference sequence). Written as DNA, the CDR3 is TGTGCCAGCAGCCAAGATTTGACCATCAATCAGCCCCAGCATTTT. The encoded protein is CASSQDLTINQPQHF.

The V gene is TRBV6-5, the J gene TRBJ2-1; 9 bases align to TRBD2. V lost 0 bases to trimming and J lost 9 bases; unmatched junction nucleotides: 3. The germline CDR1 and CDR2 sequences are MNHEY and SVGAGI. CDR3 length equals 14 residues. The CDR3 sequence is CASSYSGSGGEQFF. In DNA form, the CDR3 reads TGTGCCAGCAGTTACTCTGGTAGCGGGGGTGAGCAGTTCTTC.

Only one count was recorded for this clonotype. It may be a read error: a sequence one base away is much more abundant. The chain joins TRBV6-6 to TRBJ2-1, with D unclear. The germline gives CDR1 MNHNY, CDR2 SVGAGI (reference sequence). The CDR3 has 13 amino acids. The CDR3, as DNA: TGTACCAGCAGTTACTCCAGAGGACCTGAGCAGTTCTTC. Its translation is CTSSYSRGPEQFF.